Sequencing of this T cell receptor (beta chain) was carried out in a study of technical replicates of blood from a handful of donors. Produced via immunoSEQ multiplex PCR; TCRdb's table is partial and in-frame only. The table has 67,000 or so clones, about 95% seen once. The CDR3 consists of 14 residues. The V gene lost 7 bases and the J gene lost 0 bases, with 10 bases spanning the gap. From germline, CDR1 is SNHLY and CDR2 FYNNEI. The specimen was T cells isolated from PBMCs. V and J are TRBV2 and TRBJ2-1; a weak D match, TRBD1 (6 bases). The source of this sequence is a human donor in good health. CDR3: CASTRGSSYNEQFF. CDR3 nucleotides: TGTGCCAGCACTAGGGGGAGCTCCTACAATGAGCAGTTCTTC.